What follows is one T cell receptor (beta chain) and its context. There are many counts of this clonotype. The antigen it binds to is not known. No base quality information exists; no much larger clone differs at one position. The library was prepared using 5' RACE. Sequencing was carried out with an Illumina HiSeq 2000. A universal primer binding site was introduced by template switching, and a unique molecular identifier was present in the final cDNA, enabling accurate counting of TCR cDNA molecules. Specific primers in the conserved constant-segment region were used to synthesize first-strand cDNA for the TCR alpha and beta chains. To control for contamination, each cDNA library was double barcoded with a SMART-Mk sample barcode plus Illumina barcodes. TruSeq adapter sequences and Illumina sample barcodes were added in two successive PCR steps. The TCR alpha and beta cDNA libraries were sequenced on the Illumina HiSeq platform using custom primers. On the study's bioinformatics: Raw reads were processed with MiGEC to extract unique molecular identifiers, and MiXCR was used to determine CDR3 positions. Recombination models were inferred per individual with the repgenHMM and IGoR tools using an EM algorithm. The analysis of shared clonotypes was done with the tcR package in R, with sharing normalized by the product of cloneset sizes. Out-of-frame nonproductive sequences were analyzed to study raw recombination free of thymic and clonal selection effects. The public reads were run again by TCRdb, first through fastp at Q25 and then through MiXCR, and only productive beta chains were kept. Rows are combined by CDR3 protein, so each entry shows the most common genes and DNA. TCRdb assigned the V and J calls; the authors' analysis was not used. For this sample there are 200,000 to 300,000 distinct CDR3 sequences; about 11% appear just once. About a tenth of the sample is held by the ten biggest clonotypes.

This entry comes from a study of identical twins (dated by TCRdb to the mid-2010s). At the level of the whole study: The study deep-sequenced TCR alpha and beta repertoires from monozygotic twins, unrelated adults of various ages and cord blood to test whether fetal clonotypes persist. To rule out contamination, replicate twin experiments were performed at different times with different library preparation protocols. What the research found in general, with its limitations: Because the same donors could not be followed over many years, the conclusions depended on cross-sectional statistical analysis. Compared with coincidental sharing between unrelated individuals, out-of-frame TCR alpha sequences shared between twins showed an excess of sequences with low generation probability. Recombination models systematically underestimated out-of-frame TCR alpha sharing in monozygotic twins but agreed with sharing between unrelated individuals. Fewer insertions were carried by abundant cord blood beta clonotypes; a weaker similar trend was observed in young adult naive repertoires, while no such trend was observed in memory repertoires. A weaker excess of twin sharing was found in beta out-of-frame sequences because the signal-to-noise ratio was lowered by fewer shared sequences. Invariant T cells such as MAIT and iNKT could partly confound zero-insertion analyses, though diverse VJ usage argued against this for most clonotypes.

Every donor in the study was a healthy Caucasian. Miltenyi CD45RO+ enrichment and human naive T-cell isolation kits were used to isolate memory (CD45RO+) and naive T cells from PBMC. The CDR3 numbers 14 residues from cysteine through phenylalanine. Only the CDR3 DNA is retained, 42 bases long and in frame from the first base. V is pruned by 0 bases and J by 2 bases, leaving 4 bases of the junction without a gene match. The germline V gene provides CDR1 SQVTM and CDR2 ANQGSEA. This sequence was found in a man aged 50 to 59 in good health. The chain links TRBV29-1 with TRBJ2-7, and TRBD1 aligns with 7 junction nucleotides. Sequenced sample: memory T cells sorted from blood. The sample's cell subset or site label is to be understood as: CD45RO+ enriched T cells. Here the CDR3 is given as CSVEDRQGAYEQYF. The nucleotide sequence is given as TGCAGCGTTGAAGATCGTCAGGGGGCCTACGAGCAGTACTTC.